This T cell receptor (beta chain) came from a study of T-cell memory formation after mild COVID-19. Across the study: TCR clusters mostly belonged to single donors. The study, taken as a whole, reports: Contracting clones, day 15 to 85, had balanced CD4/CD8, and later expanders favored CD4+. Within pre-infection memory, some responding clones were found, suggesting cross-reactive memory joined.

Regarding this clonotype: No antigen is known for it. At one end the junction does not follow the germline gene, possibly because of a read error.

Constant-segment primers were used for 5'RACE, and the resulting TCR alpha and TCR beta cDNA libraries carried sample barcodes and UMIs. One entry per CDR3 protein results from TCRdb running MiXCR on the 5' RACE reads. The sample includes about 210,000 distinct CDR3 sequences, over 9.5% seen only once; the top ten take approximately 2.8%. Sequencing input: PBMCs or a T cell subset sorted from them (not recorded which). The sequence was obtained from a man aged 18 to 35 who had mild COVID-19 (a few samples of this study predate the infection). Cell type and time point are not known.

The CDR3 nucleotides read TGTGCCAGCCGCTTTGCGGGTATAGCCGGGGAGCTGTTTTTT. It specifies CASRFAGIAGELFF. The V call is TRBV5-4, the J call TRBJ2-2; TRBD2 might be the D (5 bases). This CDR3 is built from 14 residues. Germline V lookup: CDR1 SGHNT, CDR2 YYREEE (reference sequence).